This TCR beta chain is drawn from a study of blood T cells in healthy people across ages. CDR3 length: 15 residues. The J segment lost 4 bases and the V segment lost 4 bases, leaving 10 bases of the junction unmatched. Germline values: CDR1 DFQATT, CDR2 SNEGSKA (reference sequence). General study results and limits: Donors of long life had a larger count of naive CD4+ cells and greater diversity than aged donors.

Researchers report isolating at least 6 million PBMCs per sample. Extractions gave at least 5 micrograms of total RNA per sample. As to this clonotype: The antigen remains undetermined.

The second PCR ran roughly 6 to 11 cycles with a sample-barcoded 5' primer and J-beta primers. One entry per CDR3 protein results from TCRdb running MiXCR on the 5' RACE reads. The sample holds 1.5 million or so distinct CDR3 sequences, under 55% seen once. The chain recombines TRBV20-1 with TRBJ2-3; 8 nucleotides line up with TRBD2. The sample was blood. The origin of this receptor is a woman aged 18-29 years in good health. CDR3 DNA: TGCAGTGCTATTTTACGGGCGGGGGGACCAGATACGCAGTATTTT. Its translation is CSAILRAGGPDTQYF.